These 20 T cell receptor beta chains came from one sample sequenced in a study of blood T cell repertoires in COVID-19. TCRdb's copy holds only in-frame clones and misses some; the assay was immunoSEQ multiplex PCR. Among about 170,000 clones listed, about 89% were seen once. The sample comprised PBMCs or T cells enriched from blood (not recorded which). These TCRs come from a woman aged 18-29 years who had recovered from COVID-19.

The CDR3 DNA reads as TGTGCCATCAGTTATGACAGGGGACGCAGGCGGAACACTGAAGCTTTCTTT. Translated, it gives CAISYDRGRRRNTEAFF. The J gene is TRBJ1-1, the V gene TRBV10-3; TRBD1 aligns across 8 bases. The CDR3 spans 17 residues. Germline CDR1 ENHRY, CDR2 SYGVKD. J lost 1 base, V lost 5 bases, and 12 bases had no gene match.

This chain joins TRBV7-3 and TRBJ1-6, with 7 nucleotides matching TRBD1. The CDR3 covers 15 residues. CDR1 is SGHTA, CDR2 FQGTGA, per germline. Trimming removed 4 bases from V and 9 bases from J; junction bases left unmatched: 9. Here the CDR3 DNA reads TGTGCCAGCAGCTACGCCGACAGGGACAGTTCACCCCTCCACTTT. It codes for CASSYADRDSSPLHF.

CDR3 DNA sequence: TGTGCCAGCAGAACGACTAGCGGGAGACTCGAGCAGTACTTC. This codes for CASRTTSGRLEQYF. This chain links TRBV27 with TRBJ2-7; 12 bases map to TRBD2. This CDR3 has 14 residues. CDR1 and CDR2 (germline): MNHEY, SMNVEV (reference sequence). J lost 6 bases, V lost 6 bases, and 6 bases had no gene match.

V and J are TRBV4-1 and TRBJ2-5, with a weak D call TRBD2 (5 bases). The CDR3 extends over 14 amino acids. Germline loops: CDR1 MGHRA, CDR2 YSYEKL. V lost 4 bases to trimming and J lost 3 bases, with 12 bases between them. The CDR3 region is CASSLRTYEETQYF. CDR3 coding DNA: TGCGCCAGCAGCCTTAGGACTTACGAAGAGACCCAGTACTTC.

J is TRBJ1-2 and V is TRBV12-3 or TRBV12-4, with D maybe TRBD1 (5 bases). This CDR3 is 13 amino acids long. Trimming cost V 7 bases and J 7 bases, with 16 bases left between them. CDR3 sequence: CASTDGGGGGYTF. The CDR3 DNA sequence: TGTGCCAGCACCGACGGGGGGGGTGGTGGCTACACCTTC.

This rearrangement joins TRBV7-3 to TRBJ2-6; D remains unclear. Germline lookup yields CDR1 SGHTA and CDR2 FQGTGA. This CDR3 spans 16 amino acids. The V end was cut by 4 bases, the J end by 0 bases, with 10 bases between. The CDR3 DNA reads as TGTGCCAGCAGCTCGAGCTCATCCTCTGGGGCCAACGTCCTGACTTTC. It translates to CASSSSSSSGANVLTF.

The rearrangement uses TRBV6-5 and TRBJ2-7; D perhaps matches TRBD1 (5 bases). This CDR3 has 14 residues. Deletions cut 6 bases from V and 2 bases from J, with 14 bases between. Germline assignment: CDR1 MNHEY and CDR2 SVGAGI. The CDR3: CASRVTVTAYEQYF. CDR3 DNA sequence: TGTGCCAGCAGGGTGACAGTGACTGCCTACGAGCAGTACTTC.

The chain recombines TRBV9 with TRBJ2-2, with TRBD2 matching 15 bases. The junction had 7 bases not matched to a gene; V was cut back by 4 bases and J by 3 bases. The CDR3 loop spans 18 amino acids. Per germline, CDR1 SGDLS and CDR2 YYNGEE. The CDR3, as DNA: TGTGCCAGCAGCTCGGGACTAGCGGGAGGTTCATACACCGGGGAGCTGTTTTTT. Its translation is CASSSGLAGGSYTGELFF.

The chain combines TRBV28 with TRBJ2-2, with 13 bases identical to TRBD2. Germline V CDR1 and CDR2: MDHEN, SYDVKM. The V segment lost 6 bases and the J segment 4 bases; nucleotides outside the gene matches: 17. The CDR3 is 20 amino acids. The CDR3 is CASRTEGRGTSGVGTGELFF. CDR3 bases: TGTGCCAGCAGGACGGAGGGCAGAGGGACTAGCGGGGTTGGCACCGGGGAGCTGTTTTTT.

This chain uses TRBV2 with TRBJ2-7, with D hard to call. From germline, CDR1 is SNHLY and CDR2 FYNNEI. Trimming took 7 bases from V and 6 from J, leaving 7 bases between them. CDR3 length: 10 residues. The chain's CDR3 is CASNLSEQYF. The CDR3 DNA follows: TGTGCCAGCAACTTGAGCGAGCAGTACTTC.

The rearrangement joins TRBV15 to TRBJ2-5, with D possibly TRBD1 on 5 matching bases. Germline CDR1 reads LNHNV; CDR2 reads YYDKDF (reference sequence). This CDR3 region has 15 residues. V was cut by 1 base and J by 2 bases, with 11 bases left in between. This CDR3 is CATSRGRQTQETQYF. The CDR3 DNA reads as TGTGCCACCAGCAGAGGTCGACAGACGCAAGAGACCCAGTACTTC. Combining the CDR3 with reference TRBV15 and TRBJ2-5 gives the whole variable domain DAMVIQNPRYQVTQFGKPVTLSCSQTLNHNVMYWYQQKSSQAPKLLFHYYDKDFNNEADTPDNFQSRRPNTSFCFLDIRSPGLGDTAMYLCATSRGRQTQETQYFGPGTRLLVL.

The CDR3 DNA follows: TGTGCCATCAGAGGGGAAAATTACGAGCAGTACTTC. Its translation is CAIRGENYEQYF. The chain uses TRBV10-3 and TRBJ2-7, with D perhaps TRBD1 (5 bases). The germline CDR1 and CDR2 sequences are ENHRY and SYGVKD. This CDR3 contains 12 residues. V was shortened by 6 bases and J by 4 bases, with 10 bases between the two germline ends.

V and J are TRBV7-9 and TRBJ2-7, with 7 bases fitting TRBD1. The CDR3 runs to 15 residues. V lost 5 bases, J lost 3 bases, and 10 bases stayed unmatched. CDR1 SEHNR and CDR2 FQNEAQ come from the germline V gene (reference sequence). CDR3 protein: CASSHPGQAYYEQYF. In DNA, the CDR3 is TGTGCCAGCAGCCACCCCGGACAGGCTTACTACGAGCAGTACTTC.

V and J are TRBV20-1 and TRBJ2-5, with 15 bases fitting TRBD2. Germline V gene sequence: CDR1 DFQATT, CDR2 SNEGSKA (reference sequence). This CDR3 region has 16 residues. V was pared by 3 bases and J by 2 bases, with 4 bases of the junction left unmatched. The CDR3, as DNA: TGCAGTGCTAGTTCAGGGACTAGCGGGAGGCAAGAGACCCAGTACTTC. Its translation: CSASSGTSGRQETQYF.

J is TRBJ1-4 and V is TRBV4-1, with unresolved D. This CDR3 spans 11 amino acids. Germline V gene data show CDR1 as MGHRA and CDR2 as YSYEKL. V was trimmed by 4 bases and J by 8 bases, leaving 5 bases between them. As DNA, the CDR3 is TGCGCCAGCAGCCGGGAGGAAAAACTGTTTTTT. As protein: CASSREEKLFF.

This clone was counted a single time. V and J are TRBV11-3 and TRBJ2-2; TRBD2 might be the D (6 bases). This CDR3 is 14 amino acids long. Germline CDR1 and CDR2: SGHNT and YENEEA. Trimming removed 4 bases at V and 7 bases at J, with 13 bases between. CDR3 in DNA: TGTGCCAGCAGCTCCGCGGGGAACGTCGGGGAGCTGTTTTTT. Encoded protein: CASSSAGNVGELFF. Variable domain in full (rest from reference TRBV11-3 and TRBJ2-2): EAGVVQSPRYKIIEKKQPVAFWCNPISGHNTLYWYLQNLGQGPELLIRYENEEAVDDSQLPKDRFSAERLKGVDSTLKIQPAELGDSAVYLCASSSAGNVGELFFGEGSRLTVL.

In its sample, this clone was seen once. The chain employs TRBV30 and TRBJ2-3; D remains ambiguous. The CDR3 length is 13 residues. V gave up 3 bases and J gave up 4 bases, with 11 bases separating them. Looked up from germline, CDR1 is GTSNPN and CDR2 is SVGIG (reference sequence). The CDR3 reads CAWRSLIADTQYF. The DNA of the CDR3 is TGTGCCTGGAGATCCCTTATAGCAGATACGCAGTATTTT.

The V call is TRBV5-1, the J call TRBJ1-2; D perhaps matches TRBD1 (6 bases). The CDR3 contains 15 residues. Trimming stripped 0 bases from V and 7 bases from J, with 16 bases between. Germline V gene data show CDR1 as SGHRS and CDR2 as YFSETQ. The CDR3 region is CASSLVGQTPFGYTF. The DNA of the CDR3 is TGCGCCAGCAGCTTGGTAGGACAGACTCCTTTTGGCTACACCTTC.

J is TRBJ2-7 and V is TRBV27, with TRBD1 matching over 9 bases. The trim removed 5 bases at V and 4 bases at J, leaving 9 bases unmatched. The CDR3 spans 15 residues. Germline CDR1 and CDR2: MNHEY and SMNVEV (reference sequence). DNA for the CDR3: TGTGCCAGCAGTCTTCCCGGACAGGGGTCGTACGAGCAGTACTTC. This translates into CASSLPGQGSYEQYF.

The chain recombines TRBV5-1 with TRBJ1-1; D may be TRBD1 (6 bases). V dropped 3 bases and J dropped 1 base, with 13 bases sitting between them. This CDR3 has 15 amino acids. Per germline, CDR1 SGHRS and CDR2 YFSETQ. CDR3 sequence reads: CASSSLDRTNTEAFF. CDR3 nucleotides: TGCGCCAGCAGCTCACTGGACAGAACGAACACTGAAGCTTTCTTT.